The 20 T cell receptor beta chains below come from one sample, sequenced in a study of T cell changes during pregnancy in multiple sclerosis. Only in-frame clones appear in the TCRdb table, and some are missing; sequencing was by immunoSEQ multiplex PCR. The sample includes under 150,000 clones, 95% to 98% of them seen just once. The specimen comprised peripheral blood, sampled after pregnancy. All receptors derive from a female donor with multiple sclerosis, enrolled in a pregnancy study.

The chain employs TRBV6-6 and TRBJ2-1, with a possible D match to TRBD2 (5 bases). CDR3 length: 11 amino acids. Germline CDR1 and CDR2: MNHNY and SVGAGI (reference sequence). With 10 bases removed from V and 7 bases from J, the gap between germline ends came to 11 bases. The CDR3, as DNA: TGTGCCATCAAACGGGGTAATGAGCAGTTCTTC. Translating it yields CAIKRGNEQFF.

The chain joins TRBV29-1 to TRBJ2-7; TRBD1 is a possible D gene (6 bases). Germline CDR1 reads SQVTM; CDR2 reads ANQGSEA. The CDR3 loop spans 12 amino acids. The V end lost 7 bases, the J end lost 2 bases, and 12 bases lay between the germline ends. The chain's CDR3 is CSGLTGPYEQYF. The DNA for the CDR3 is TGCAGCGGACTGACAGGCCCCTACGAGCAGTACTTC.

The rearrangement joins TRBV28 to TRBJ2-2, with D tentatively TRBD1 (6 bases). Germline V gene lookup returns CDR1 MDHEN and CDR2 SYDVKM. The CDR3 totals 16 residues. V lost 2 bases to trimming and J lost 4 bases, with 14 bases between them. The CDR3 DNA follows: TGTGCCAGCAGTTTAGTTTGGGGGCCTGGCACCGGGGAGCTGTTTTTT. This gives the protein CASSLVWGPGTGELFF. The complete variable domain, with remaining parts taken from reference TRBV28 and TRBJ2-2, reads DVKVTQSSRYLVKRTGEKVFLECVQDMDHENMFWYRQDPGLGLRLIYFSYDVKMKEKGDIPEGYSVSREKKERFSLILESASTNQTSMYLCASSLVWGPGTGELFFGEGSRLTVL.

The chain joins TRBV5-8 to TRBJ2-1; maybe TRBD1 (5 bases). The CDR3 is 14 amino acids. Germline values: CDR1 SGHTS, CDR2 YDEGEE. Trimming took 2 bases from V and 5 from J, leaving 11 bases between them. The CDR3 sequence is CASSLRQINNEQFF. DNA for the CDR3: TGTGCCAGCAGCTTAAGACAGATCAACAATGAGCAGTTCTTC.

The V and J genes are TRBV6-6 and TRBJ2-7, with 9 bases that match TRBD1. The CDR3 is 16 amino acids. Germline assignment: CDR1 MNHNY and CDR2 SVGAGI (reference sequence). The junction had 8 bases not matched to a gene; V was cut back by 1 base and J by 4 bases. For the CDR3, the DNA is TGTGCCAGCAGTTACTTTTACCGGGACAGGGTGTACGAGCAGTACTTC. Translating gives CASSYFYRDRVYEQYF.

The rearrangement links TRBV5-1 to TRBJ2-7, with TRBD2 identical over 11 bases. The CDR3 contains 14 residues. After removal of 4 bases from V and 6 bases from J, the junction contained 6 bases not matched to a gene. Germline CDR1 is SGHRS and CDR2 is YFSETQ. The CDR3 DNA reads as TGCGCCAGCAGCCGGTATACTAGCGGGAGCGAGCAGTACTTC. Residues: CASSRYTSGSEQYF.

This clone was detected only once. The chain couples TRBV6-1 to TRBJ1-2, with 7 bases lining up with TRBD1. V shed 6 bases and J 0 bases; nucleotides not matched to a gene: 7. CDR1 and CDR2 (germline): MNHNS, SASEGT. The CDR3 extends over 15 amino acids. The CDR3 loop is CASRPGTAPNYGYTF. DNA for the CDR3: TGTGCCAGCAGACCCGGGACAGCCCCTAACTATGGCTACACCTTC.

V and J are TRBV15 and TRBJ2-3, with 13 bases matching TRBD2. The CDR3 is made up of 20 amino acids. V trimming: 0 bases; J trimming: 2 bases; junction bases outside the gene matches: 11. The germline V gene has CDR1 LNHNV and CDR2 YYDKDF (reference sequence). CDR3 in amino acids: CATSRDRVVGLAGFTDTQYF. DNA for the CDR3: TGTGCCACCAGCAGAGATAGGGTAGTGGGACTAGCGGGATTCACAGATACGCAGTATTTT.

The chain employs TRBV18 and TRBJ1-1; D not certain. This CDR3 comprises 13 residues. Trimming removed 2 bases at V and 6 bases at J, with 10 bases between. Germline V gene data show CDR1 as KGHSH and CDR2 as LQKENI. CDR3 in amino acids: CASSPEFGAEAFF. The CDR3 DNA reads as TGTGCCAGCTCACCAGAGTTCGGGGCTGAAGCTTTCTTT.

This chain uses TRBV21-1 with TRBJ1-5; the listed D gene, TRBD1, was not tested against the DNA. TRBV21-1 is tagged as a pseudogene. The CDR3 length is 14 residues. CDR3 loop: CASSKDRVNQPQHF. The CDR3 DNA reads TGTGCCAGCAGCAAAGACAGGGTCAATCAGCCCCAGCATTTT.

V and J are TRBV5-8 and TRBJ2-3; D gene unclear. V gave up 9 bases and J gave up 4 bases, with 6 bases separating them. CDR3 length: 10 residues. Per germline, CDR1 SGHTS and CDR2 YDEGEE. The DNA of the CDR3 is TGTGCCACCCTGTCAGATACGCAGTATTTT. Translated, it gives CATLSDTQYF.

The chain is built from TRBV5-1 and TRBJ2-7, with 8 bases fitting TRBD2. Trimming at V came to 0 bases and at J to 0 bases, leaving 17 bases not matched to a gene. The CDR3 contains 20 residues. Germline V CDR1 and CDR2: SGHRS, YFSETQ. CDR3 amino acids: CASSLVGFKVERESSYEQYF. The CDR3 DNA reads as TGCGCCAGCAGCTTGGTCGGTTTCAAAGTGGAGCGGGAGAGCTCCTACGAGCAGTACTTC.

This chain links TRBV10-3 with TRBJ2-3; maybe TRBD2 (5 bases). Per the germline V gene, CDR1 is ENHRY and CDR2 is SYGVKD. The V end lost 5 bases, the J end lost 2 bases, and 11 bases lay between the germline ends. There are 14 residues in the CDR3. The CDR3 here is CAISSREDTDTQYF. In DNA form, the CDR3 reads TGTGCCATCAGTTCGAGGGAAGACACAGATACGCAGTATTTT.

CDR3 in DNA: TGTGCCAGCAGTGAGGCCCCATTAAGCTCCTACAATGAGCAGTTCTTC. It is translated as CASSEAPLSSYNEQFF. The gene calls are TRBV6-4 and TRBJ2-1; D unclear. CDR1 MRHNA and CDR2 SNTAGT come from the germline V gene. This CDR3 spans 16 amino acids. With 3 bases removed from V and 0 bases from J, the gap between germline ends came to 12 bases.

The DNA for the CDR3 is TGTGCCAGTAAACCGGGACTAGATGCCATTCAGTACTTC. The encoded protein is CASKPGLDAIQYF. The chain joins TRBV19 to TRBJ2-4; 8 bases line up with TRBD2. With 7 bases clipped from V and 9 bases from J, the junction kept 8 bases outside the gene matches. The CDR3 totals 13 residues. Germline values: CDR1 LNHDA, CDR2 SQIVND (reference sequence).

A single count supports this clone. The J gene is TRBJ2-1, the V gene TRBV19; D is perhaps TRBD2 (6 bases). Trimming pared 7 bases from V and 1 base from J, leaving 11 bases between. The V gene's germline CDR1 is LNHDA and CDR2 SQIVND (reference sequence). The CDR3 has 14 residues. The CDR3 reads CASMEGWSYNEQFF. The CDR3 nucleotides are TGTGCCAGTATGGAGGGGTGGTCCTACAATGAGCAGTTCTTC.

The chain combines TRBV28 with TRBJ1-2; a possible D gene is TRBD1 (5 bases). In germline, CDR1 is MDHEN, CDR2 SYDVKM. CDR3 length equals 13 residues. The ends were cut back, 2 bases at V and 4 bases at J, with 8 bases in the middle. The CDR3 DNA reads TGTGCCAGCAGTTTAAGGGGCCTCTATGGCTACACCTTC. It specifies CASSLRGLYGYTF.

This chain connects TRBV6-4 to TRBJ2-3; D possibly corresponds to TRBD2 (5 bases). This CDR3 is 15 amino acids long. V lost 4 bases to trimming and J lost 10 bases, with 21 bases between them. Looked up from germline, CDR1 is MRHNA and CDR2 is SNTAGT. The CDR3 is CASSASRSEAGAQYF. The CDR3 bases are TGTGCCAGCAGTGCGTCTCGTAGTGAGGCGGGTGCGCAGTATTTT.

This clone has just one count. CDR3 coding DNA: TGTGCCTGGAGTACCATAGCGGCTTCCTACGAGCAGTACTTC. The encoded protein is CAWSTIAASYEQYF. V usage is TRBV30 and J usage is TRBJ2-7, with D possibly being TRBD2 (6 bases). V was shortened by 2 bases and J by 1 base, with 12 bases between the two germline ends. The V gene's germline CDR1 is GTSNPN and CDR2 SVGIG (reference sequence). The CDR3 covers 14 residues.

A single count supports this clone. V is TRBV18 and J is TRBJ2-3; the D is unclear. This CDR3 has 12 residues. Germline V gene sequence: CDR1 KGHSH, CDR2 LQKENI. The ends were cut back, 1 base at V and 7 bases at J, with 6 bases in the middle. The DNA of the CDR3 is TGTGCCAGCTCACCACTAGATTATACGCAGTATTTT. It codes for CASSPLDYTQYF.